The clone carrying this T cell receptor (beta chain) was seen only a few times. This record comes from a study of beta chain features in type 1 diabetes. After removal of 3 bases from V and 3 bases from J, the junction contained 2 bases not matched to a gene. This CDR3 region has 13 residues. Germline V gene lookup returns CDR1 MDHEN and CDR2 SYDVKM. Expressed TCRB transcripts got sequenced, as all isolated RNA was reverse transcribed. Clones were read by immunoSEQ multiplex PCR, and TCRdb kept only the in-frame ones, dropping some. The table has a few hundred thousand clones, 12% to 15% seen once; the top ten hold 6.7%.

The clonotype originates from a man younger than 40 in good health. The rearrangement links TRBV28 to TRBJ2-7; 7 bases align to TRBD1. Sequencing was carried out using central memory CD4+ T cells from blood. This CDR3 is CASSFSGGYEQYV. CDR3 nucleotides: TGTGCCAGCAGTTTCTCAGGGGGCTACGAGCAGTACGTC.